This TCR beta chain appears in the sequencing data of a study of early T cells in non-severe SARS-CoV-2 infection. Overall study: Unsorted whole blood bulk RNA was sequenced, with unpaired chains.

Each cDNA molecule carried a unique molecular identifier. TCRdb re-analysed the 5' RACE reads in MiXCR, keeping a single row per CDR3 protein. The table includes approximately 71,000 distinct CDR3 sequences, 12% to 15% detected once. Germline lookup yields CDR1 KGHSH and CDR2 LQKENI. V dropped 6 bases and J dropped 5; count of bases not matched to a gene: 3. The CDR3 consists of 13 residues. The rearrangement uses TRBV18 and TRBJ1-2, with 10 bases fitting TRBD1. Input material: whole blood. This clonotype originated in an adult who was a healthcare worker with PCR-confirmed SARS-CoV-2 infection or an uninfected control (not recorded which). Here the CDR3 reads CASSQDRGYGYTF. DNA for the CDR3: TGTGCCAGCTCTCAGGACAGGGGGTATGGCTACACCTTC. Supplemented by reference TRBV18 and TRBJ1-2, the full variable domain reads NAGVMQNPRHLVRRRGQEARLRCSPMKGHSHVYWYRQLPEEGLKFMVYLQKENIIDESGMPKERFSAEFPKEGPSILRIQQVVRGDSAAYFCASSQDRGYGYTFGSGTRLTVV.